The text below deals with one TCR beta chain. Its antigen is not yet known. No quality values exist for individual bases; no much larger clone is one base distant. The germline V end is reduced by 4 bases and the J end by 5 bases; junction bases left unmatched: 0. The CDR3, cysteine through phenylalanine, is 14 amino acids long. The only DNA kept is the CDR3, 42 bases in frame from the first base. The CDR1 and CDR2 encoded by the germline V gene are ENHRY and SYGVKD. Libraries were built with the immunoSEQ multiplex PCR assay. For the multiplex PCR, a mixture combining 60 forward primers for TCR Vbeta segments and 13 reverse primers for TCR Jbeta segments was used. A multiplex PCR assay on genomic DNA amplified the CDR3 region of rearranged TCR beta genes. Amplified TCR beta libraries were sequenced as 87-base-pair reads on the Illumina HiSeq System. In the original analysis: A later analysis tallied around 82 million unique TCR beta chains across the 640 or so repertoires, and about 10 million of those chains were shared by two or more donors. To remove PCR and sequencing errors, raw reads were error-corrected and collapsed into unique sequences using a nearest-neighbor algorithm that merged closely related sequences. Alignment of CDR3 sequences to IMGT reference sequences was used to assign V, D and J gene segments. For a sequence to be retained, a match of at least six nucleotides was required to both a V gene segment and a J gene segment. A rearrangement counted as productive if the CDR3 had no stop codons and remained in frame with V and J, and every other rearrangement counted as non-productive. CDR3 was defined according to IMGT convention as the region running from the second conserved V-encoded cysteine to the conserved J-encoded phenylalanine. The earlier analysis of some 550 of the donors excluded any sequence lacking an unambiguous match to a single V gene segment. An earlier analysis of under 750 of the donors called V segments functional above 56.7% productive rearrangements and segregating when the between-donor standard deviation exceeded 5%. To diagnose cytomegalovirus status from the catalog of TCR beta chain sequences, a statistical classification framework was built. V and J gene assignment, in a later analysis, came from comparing TCR nucleotide sequences with IMGT/GENE-DB human TR gene sequences. Using the TCRdist pipeline, a later analysis assigned CDR3 sequences along with most-parsimonious VDJ recombination scenarios. A later analysis defined each TCR beta chain by its CDR3 amino acid sequence plus V-gene family, and excluded reads lacking a unique V-gene family. A later analysis removed roughly 590 highly shared, low-generation-probability nucleotide sequences to deal with suspected cross-contamination and a sequencing artifact. A later analysis calculated a clonal expansion index for each public chain from normalized within-repertoire ranks of inferred template counts. In a later analysis, generation probabilities were computed using a VDJ recombination model fitted to out-of-frame rearrangements, and the results were checked against IGoR. In a later analysis, hypergeometric tests were used to score TCR-TCR, TCR-HLA and TCR-CMV co-occurrence, with a repertoire-size bias correction applied to TCR pairs. False discovery rates were estimated in a later analysis by permuting HLA or CMV assignments 20 times. A later analysis grouped co-occurring TCRs with DBSCAN, adding TCRdist sequence similarity when clustering within HLA-allele-positive subsets. Repertoires with fewer than 30,000 or more than 120,000 public chains were left out of co-occurrence clustering, as were a few repertoires with anomalous nucleotide sharing. The clones in this table, taken by TCRdb from immuneACCESS, are in-frame only. Not every clone is retained; where verified, under half of the shortfall comes from an unresolved V gene, and the cause of the rest is unknown. V, J and clone size are taken as reported in that table, and D and trimming were inferred from the DNA itself. Present in this sample are 110,000 to 150,000 clones, around 82% of which were seen just once. The ten largest clones capture around 2.4% of the sample.

This sample stems from a study of cytomegalovirus exposure and HLA in healthy donors listed by TCRdb under 2017. Concerning the study at large: An earlier analysis of under 600 of the donors reported about 250 Gb of sequence data and some 100 million unique TCR beta sequences from 150 million to 200 million T cells. An earlier analysis of approximately 630 of the donors applied high-throughput TCR beta sequencing to assess whether each TCR beta V gene segment acted as functional or pseudogenic. HLA typing included class I and class II loci at four-digit resolution. Every repertoire in the discovery cohort had been generated on one and the same sequencing platform. The study was designed to test whether signatures of past pathogen exposure could be identified by cataloging public T cell receptors. Donor age, sex, ethnicity and CMV serostatus were compiled together with the repertoire data. Typing coverage differed by locus: A, B, C, DRB1 and DQB1 were typed in roughly 620-630 donors, DQA1 in around 500, DPA1 in 600 to 610, and DPB1 in roughly 450. Using immunosequencing, the study profiled T cell repertoires from 666 subjects and related those repertoires to cytomegalovirus serostatus. A separate validation cohort of about 110 different subjects was used in addition to the roughly 700-subject first cohort. An early release that covered 640 HLA-typed donors contained about 290 gigabases of sequencing data and tens of millions of unique TCR sequences. A later analysis re-examined previously published TCR beta repertoires from roughly 650 donors and added high-resolution HLA genotyping to investigate patterns of TCR occurrence. Of the 300 to 500 genotyped donors, 70% to 90% were placed in the genetic ancestry cluster associated with self-reported Caucasian donors. Across approximately 400 genotyped donors of the cohort, an average of roughly 250,000 unique TCR beta nucleotide sequences per donor were sequenced, and roughly 20% of those sequences were non-productive. About five DR-DQ haplotypes were treated as single units for association and clustering because of strong linkage in the cohort. High-throughput TCR immunosequencing, statistical association of individual TCRs with disease status, and machine learning were combined to predict cytomegalovirus infection status. In the later analysis, no new phenotypic data were used to find candidate immune exposures; instead, reliance was placed on TCR beta sequences and their occurrence across donors. A later genetic analysis used genome-wide SNP genotypes for about 55% of the 666 donors, treating that subset as a discovery cohort.

On the study overall, not on this receptor specifically: In a later analysis, several top co-occurrence clusters were reported to appear linked to parvovirus B19, influenza, CMV and Epstein-Barr virus. Roughly uniform sequencing depth across donors was assumed in presence/absence analyses, although this assumption may not hold. V-gene and J-gene trimming of TCR beta chains was associated with a missense DCLRE1C variant in a later genetic analysis, and the association was replicated in an independent cohort. Most TCR sequences were seen in very few donors, while some public TCRs were found in many individuals. A later analysis found that TCR association rates varied across HLA loci, with DRB1 alleles showing the most associated TCRs and HLA-C alleles the fewest. Cytomegalovirus status was reported to be diagnosed by the classifier with high specificity and sensitivity in both the original and validation cohorts. Because HLA typing was missing for some donors at each locus, association tests included only the typed subset. At a false discovery rate of 0.05, a later analysis linked some 18,000 TCR beta sequences to specific HLA alleles. An earlier analysis of approximately 570 of the donors showed that most TCR beta V segments appeared in productive rearrangements either about 90% or about 30% of the time, which broadly matched IMGT annotations. A later analysis found that HLA-associated TCR beta chains were more clonally expanded and had lower generation probabilities than equally common non-associated chains. Because the 87-base-pair reads could not distinguish some IMGT-functional V segments, including TRBV6-2 and TRBV6-3, those segments were excluded. A few of the identified cytomegalovirus-associated TCR beta chains were confirmed in vitro to be specific for cytomegalovirus antigens. In a later genetic analysis, fewer N-insertions in productive TCRs were reported among donors in an Asian-associated ancestry cluster than the approximately 630-donor mean. In this cohort, only TCR beta chains were sequenced, and detectable features were limited by the absence of alpha or paired-chain data. Linkage disequilibrium might explain the correlated functional status among segregating V segments, but an unknown experimental factor could not be excluded. A further reported finding was that TCR beta sequences accurately predicted the HLA-A and HLA-B alleles for most subjects in the first cohort. A later analysis found that most CMV-associated TCR beta chains appeared HLA-restricted, with HLA associations seemingly driven largely by CMV exposure. The study gave a list of about 170 TCR beta chains associated with cytomegalovirus. Because counts were too low, 15 to 20 rarely observed V segments, including chromosome 9 orphons, were excluded from the earlier analysis of under 650 of the donors. When HLA alleles, especially DR and DQ, strongly co-occurred, attributing TCR associations to individual alleles was difficult. A cluster of highly shared sequence variants was judged likely to represent a technical artifact of the sequencing pipeline. For the cohort, immune exposure information was limited to CMV serostatus. According to the authors, the approach could potentially be generalized to other disease states and immunological phenotypes.

The cohort comprised hundreds of healthy bone marrow donors. Cohort members were all nominally healthy when sampled, although unrecorded immune exposures were likely present. The donor was CMV seropositive and was included in the group of 300 or so seropositive cohort members. Every donor gave a peripheral blood sample, and the peripheral blood mononuclear cells from that sample were used for TCR beta sequencing. Genomic DNA extraction from the blood cell samples was performed with the Qiagen DNeasy Blood Extraction Kit. The sequence derives from a woman aged 18-30 years in good health and CMV-seropositive. Material for sequencing was PBMCs. The chain uses TRBV10-3 and TRBJ2-3, and TRBD2 aligns with 13 junction nucleotides. The encoded CDR3 is CAISGTSGGDTQYF. The DNA reads TGTGCCATCAGTGGGACTAGCGGGGGAGATACGCAGTATTTT.